A single sample is the source of the 10 T cell receptor beta chains below, sequenced in a study of blood T cell repertoires in COVID-19. Only in-frame clones appear in the TCRdb table, and some are missing; sequencing was by immunoSEQ multiplex PCR. The sample includes roughly 310,000 clones, around nine tenths seen only once; the top ten take under 5%. The sample consisted of peripheral blood. The receptor source for this set is a woman in her forties or fifties with active or convalescent COVID-19.

The rearrangement links TRBV6-1 to TRBJ2-3; D is unclear. Looked up from germline, CDR1 is MNHNS and CDR2 is SASEGT. The CDR3 is 11 residues long. V was clipped by 3 bases and J by 6 bases, with 4 bases between them. The CDR3 here is CASSEGDTQYF. In nucleotides, the CDR3 is TGTGCCAGCAGTGAGGGCGATACGCAGTATTTT.

V is TRBV9 and J is TRBJ1-4, with TRBD1 as a possible D gene (5 bases). The V gene lost 5 bases and the J gene lost 3 bases, with 14 bases spanning the gap. The CDR3 runs 15 residues. Germline assignment: CDR1 SGDLS and CDR2 YYNGEE. CDR3 protein: CASSVGGVPNEKLFF. CDR3 sequence (DNA): TGTGCCAGCAGTGTTGGGGGGGTCCCTAATGAAAAACTGTTTTTT.

In its sample, this clone was seen once. This chain joins TRBV5-1 and TRBJ1-2, with D perhaps matching TRBD1 (6 bases). V shed 1 base and J shed 8 bases, with 18 bases lying between them. Germline V CDR1 and CDR2: SGHRS, YFSETQ. The CDR3 has 15 amino acids. The CDR3 loop is CASSLTAGASLGYTF. The CDR3 nucleotides are TGCGCCAGCAGCTTGACGGCGGGGGCGAGTTTGGGCTACACCTTC. Complete variable domain (other parts from reference TRBV5-1 and TRBJ1-2): KAGVTQTPRYLIKTRGQQVTLSCSPISGHRSVSWYQQTPGQGLQFLFEYFSETQRNKGNFPGRFSGRQFSNSRSEMNVSTLELGDSALYLCASSLTAGASLGYTFGSGTRLTVV.

The J gene is TRBJ2-2, the V gene TRBV6-5, with 9 bases lining up with TRBD1. This CDR3 has 15 amino acids. Germline V gives CDR1 MNHEY, CDR2 SVGAGI. J was trimmed by 5 bases and V by 6 bases; bases with no gene match: 7. The CDR3 region is CASRRGQGKTGELFF. Here the CDR3 DNA reads TGTGCCAGCAGACGCGGACAGGGGAAAACCGGGGAGCTGTTTTTT.

The chain is built from TRBV12-3 or TRBV12-4 and TRBJ1-2; D not resolved. This CDR3 comprises 13 residues. Trimming stripped 3 bases from V and 1 base from J, with 6 bases between. CDR3 sequence reads: CASSLYGNYGYTF. Here the CDR3 DNA reads TGTGCCAGCAGTTTGTACGGTAACTATGGCTACACCTTC.

The rearrangement links TRBV9 to TRBJ1-1; no firm D call. The CDR3 contains 15 residues. The germline V gene encodes CDR1 SGDLS and CDR2 YYNGEE. V was clipped by 0 bases and J by 1 base, with 10 bases between them. The CDR3 DNA follows: TGTGCCAGCAGCGTAGCGGGTCGTGGGAACACTGAAGCTTTCTTT. Translated, it gives CASSVAGRGNTEAFF.

V is TRBV5-1 and J is TRBJ2-7; D unresolved. Trimming left V 5 bases short and J 6 bases short, with 9 bases between. The V gene's germline CDR1 is SGHRS and CDR2 YFSETQ. The CDR3 loop spans 11 amino acids. The CDR3 DNA reads TGCGCCAGCAGTTTCCAGGCCGAGCAGTACTTC. It yields the protein CASSFQAEQYF.

The chain links TRBV5-5 to TRBJ2-2; TRBD1 aligns across 8 bases. Germline CDR1 and CDR2: SGHKS and YYEKEE (reference sequence). The CDR3 length is 17 residues. J lost 3 bases, V lost 2 bases, and 9 bases had no gene match. The CDR3 here is CASSFRTGYLDTGELFF. As DNA, the CDR3 is TGTGCCAGCAGCTTTAGGACAGGGTATTTAGACACCGGGGAGCTGTTTTTT.

This chain joins TRBV30 and TRBJ1-5; possible D gene TRBD1, 5 bases. With 5 bases removed from V and 4 bases from J, the gap between germline ends came to 12 bases. This CDR3 has 13 residues. Germline CDR1 reads GTSNPN; CDR2 reads SVGIG (reference sequence). The CDR3 DNA is TGTGCCTGGGGCTACGACAGTAATCAGCCCCAGCATTTT. Protein sequence: CAWGYDSNQPQHF.

The CDR3: CATSDLFTDTQYF. CDR3 nucleotide sequence: TGTGCCACCAGTGATCTTTTCACAGATACGCAGTATTTT. This chain links TRBV24-1 with TRBJ2-3, with D unclear. Per germline, CDR1 KGHDR and CDR2 SFDVKD. V lost 3 bases, J lost 2 bases, and 5 bases lay in between. The CDR3 spans 13 residues.